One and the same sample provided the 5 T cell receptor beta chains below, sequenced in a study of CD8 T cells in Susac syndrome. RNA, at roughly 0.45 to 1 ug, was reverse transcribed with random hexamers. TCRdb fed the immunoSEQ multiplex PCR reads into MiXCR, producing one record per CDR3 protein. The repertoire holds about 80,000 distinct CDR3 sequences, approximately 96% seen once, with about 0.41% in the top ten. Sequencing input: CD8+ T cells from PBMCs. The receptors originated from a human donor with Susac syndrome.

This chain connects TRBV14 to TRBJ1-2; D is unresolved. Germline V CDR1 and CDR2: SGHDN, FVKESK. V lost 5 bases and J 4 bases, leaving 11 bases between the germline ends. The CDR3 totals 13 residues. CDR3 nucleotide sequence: TGTGCCAGCAGCGGGAGGTCTCTCTATGGCTACACCTTC. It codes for CASSGRSLYGYTF. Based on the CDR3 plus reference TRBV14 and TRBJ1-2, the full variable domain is EAGVTQFPSHSVIEKGQTVTLRCDPISGHDNLYWYRRVMGKEIKFLLHFVKESKQDESGMPNNRFLAERTGGTYSTLKVQPAELEDSGVYFCASSGRSLYGYTFGSGTRLTVV.

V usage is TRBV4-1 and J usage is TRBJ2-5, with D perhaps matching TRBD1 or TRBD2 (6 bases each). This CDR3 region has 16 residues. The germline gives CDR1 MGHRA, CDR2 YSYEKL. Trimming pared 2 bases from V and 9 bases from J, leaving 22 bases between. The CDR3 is CASSQIQGWGEFAQYF. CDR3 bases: TGCGCCAGCAGCCAAATACAGGGATGGGGGGAGTTCGCCCAGTACTTC.

Here the CDR3 DNA reads TGTGCCAGCAGGGACACAGGGGACCCCTACGAGCAGTACTTC. Its translation is CASRDTGDPYEQYF. V is TRBV13 and J is TRBJ2-7; 7 nucleotides align to TRBD1. CDR3 length: 14 amino acids. Germline assignment: CDR1 PRHDT and CDR2 FYEKMQ (reference sequence). Losses at the gene ends were 6 bases for V and 2 bases for J; bases not matched to a gene: 7.

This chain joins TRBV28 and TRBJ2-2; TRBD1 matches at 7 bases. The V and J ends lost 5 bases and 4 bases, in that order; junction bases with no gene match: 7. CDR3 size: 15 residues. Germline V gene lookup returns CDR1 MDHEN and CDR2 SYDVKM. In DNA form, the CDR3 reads TGTGCCAGCAGTCGACAGGGTTCTGGCACCGGGGAGCTGTTTTTT. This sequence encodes CASSRQGSGTGELFF.

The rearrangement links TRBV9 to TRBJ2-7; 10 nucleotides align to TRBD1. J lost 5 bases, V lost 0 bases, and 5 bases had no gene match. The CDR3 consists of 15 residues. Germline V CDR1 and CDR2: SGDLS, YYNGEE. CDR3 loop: CASSVEGQGNDEQYF. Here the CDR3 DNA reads TGTGCCAGCAGCGTAGAGGGACAGGGGAACGACGAGCAGTACTTC.